The next 20 T cell receptor beta chains were all read from a single sample in a study of cytomegalovirus exposure and HLA in healthy donors (dated by TCRdb to about 2017). Library creation used the immunoSEQ multiplex PCR assay. For the multiplex PCR, a mixture combining 60 forward primers for TCR Vbeta segments and 13 reverse primers for TCR Jbeta segments was used. Not all clones reach the TCRdb copy of this immuneACCESS table, which keeps in-frame sequences only. Checked studies attribute under half of the gap to unresolved V genes and leave the rest unexplained. Counted in this sample were 95,000 to 150,000 clones; around 75% of them appeared once. 2% to 2.5% of the sample belongs to the ten largest clones. Sequenced input: PBMCs. Receptors originate from a man aged 25 to 40 in good health and CMV-seronegative.

This clone has a single count. The chain uses TRBV27 and TRBJ2-5; 8 positions agree with TRBD1. The length of the CDR3 is 15 residues. The V gene end was trimmed by 4 bases and the J gene end by 6 bases; junction bases not matched to a gene: 10. The germline V gene has CDR1 MNHEY and CDR2 SMNVEV (reference sequence). The CDR3 reads CASSSSRDRGQTQYF. DNA for the CDR3: TGTGCCAGCAGTTCTTCCCGTGACAGGGGACAGACCCAGTACTTC.

This clone appeared once. This chain links TRBV7-9 with TRBJ2-1; D might be TRBD2 (5 bases). Per germline, CDR1 SEHNR and CDR2 FQNEAQ (reference sequence). The CDR3 covers 13 residues. The V gene lost 2 bases and the J gene lost 12 bases, with 14 bases spanning the gap. The CDR3 region is CASSLLEDSTQFF. CDR3 DNA: TGTGCCAGCAGCTTATTGGAGGACTCCACGCAGTTCTTC. Full variable domain (remainder filled in from reference TRBV7-9 and TRBJ2-1): DTGVSQNPRHKITKRGQNVTFRCDPISEHNRLYWYRQTLGQGPEFLTYFQNEAQLEKSRLLSDRFSAERPKGSFSTLEIQRTEQGDSAMYLCASSLLEDSTQFFGPGTRLTVL.

The chain's CDR3 is CASSCPQTVSSYNSPLHF. The CDR3 region has the DNA TGTGCCAGCAGTTGCCCTCAGACAGTGAGCTCCTATAATTCACCCCTCCACTTT. The chain couples TRBV6-8 to TRBJ1-6, with D perhaps matching TRBD1 (5 bases). CDR1 and CDR2 from the germline V gene are MNHGY and SAAAGT. The CDR3 is 18 amino acids. The V and J ends lost 4 bases and 0 bases respectively, with 16 bases between them.

The chain is built from TRBV11-2 and TRBJ2-5; tentative D call: TRBD1 (5 bases). V shed 10 bases and J shed 4 bases, with 13 bases lying between them. CDR1 and CDR2 (germline): SGHAT, FQNNGV. The CDR3 has 12 amino acids. Here the CDR3 reads CATSRRGETQYF. DNA of the CDR3: TGTGCCACCTCCCGTAGGGGAGAGACCCAGTACTTC.

This chain links TRBV4-3 with TRBJ2-7, with D possibly being TRBD2 (6 bases). The CDR3 covers 15 residues. Germline V gene sequence: CDR1 LGHNA, CDR2 YSLEER. The V gene lost 4 bases and the J gene lost 0 bases, with 13 bases spanning the gap. CDR3 nucleotide sequence: TGCGCCAGCAGCCCGGGGACTGGGCGCTCCTACGAGCAGTACTTC. It encodes CASSPGTGRSYEQYF.

The genes are TRBV14 and TRBJ2-7; weak D call: TRBD1 (6 bases). Germline CDR1 SGHDN, CDR2 FVKESK. V dropped 1 base and J dropped 1 base, with 8 bases sitting between them. The CDR3 contains 14 residues. CDR3 nucleotide sequence: TGTGCCAGCAGCCAAGGGGGGCGGTCCTACGAGCAGTACTTC. Protein product: CASSQGGRSYEQYF.

The chain recombines TRBV11-2 with TRBJ2-7; 8 bases agree with TRBD1. Unmatched junction bases numbered 7, after V lost 3 bases and J lost 3 bases. From germline, CDR1 is SGHAT and CDR2 FQNNGV. The CDR3 contains 15 residues. CDR3 sequence (DNA): TGTGCCAGCAGCTTGCATCCAGGGGGCGGCTACGAGCAGTACTTC. Its protein is CASSLHPGGGYEQYF.

The chain combines TRBV28 with TRBJ1-3; the D is unclear. The length of the CDR3 is 15 residues. CDR1 MDHEN and CDR2 SYDVKM come from the germline V gene. Trimming stripped 9 bases from V and 3 bases from J, with 18 bases between. CDR3 in amino acids: CASEATASGGNTIYF. CDR3 coding DNA: TGTGCCAGTGAAGCTACAGCCTCTGGTGGAAACACCATATATTTT.

The rearrangement links TRBV19 to TRBJ2-2, with 8 bases matching TRBD2. Germline loops: CDR1 LNHDA, CDR2 SQIVND (reference sequence). CDR3 size: 16 residues. V was pared by 6 bases and J by 0 bases, with 6 bases of the junction left unmatched. This CDR3 reads CASSVAGGTNTGELFF. CDR3 coding DNA: TGTGCCAGTAGCGTCGCGGGGGGCACGAACACCGGGGAGCTGTTTTTT.

The rearrangement links TRBV6-6 to TRBJ2-2; D is possibly TRBD1 (5 bases). Trimming removed 6 bases from V and 6 bases from J, with 14 bases in between. The CDR3 spans 14 residues. Germline V CDR1 and CDR2: MNHNY, SVGAGI (reference sequence). The CDR3, as DNA: TGTGCCAGCAGCGCCACTCAGGGTTCCGGGGAGCTGTTTTTT. Amino acids: CASSATQGSGELFF.

The rearrangement joins TRBV28 to TRBJ2-1; the match to TRBD2 covers 15 bases. The length of the CDR3 is 17 residues. Germline lookup yields CDR1 MDHEN and CDR2 SYDVKM. The junction had 15 bases not matched to a gene; V was cut back by 6 bases and J by 12 bases. CDR3 nucleotide sequence: TGTGCCAGCAGAATAGAAACCCAAGGACTAGCGGGGGGGGTGCAGTTCTTC. Translated: CASRIETQGLAGGVQFF.

This chain connects TRBV7-9 to TRBJ1-3; 7 bases match TRBD1. Germline CDR1 SEHNR, CDR2 FQNEAQ (reference sequence). The CDR3 is 17 amino acids. With 5 bases clipped from V and 1 base from J, the junction kept 11 bases outside the gene matches. CDR3 sequence: CASSLGGLSISGNTIYF. The CDR3 DNA follows: TGTGCCAGCAGCCTAGGGGGCCTGTCGATTTCTGGAAACACCATATATTTT.

The rearrangement joins TRBV9 to TRBJ1-4; D gene ambiguous. Trimming left V 0 bases short and J 4 bases short, with 10 bases between. The CDR3 has 15 amino acids. Per germline, CDR1 SGDLS and CDR2 YYNGEE. CDR3 protein: CASSVGGGINEKLFF. The DNA of the CDR3 is TGTGCCAGCAGCGTAGGTGGAGGGATTAATGAAAAACTGTTTTTT.

This clone appeared a few times. The chain links TRBV5-1 to TRBJ2-5; D gene ambiguous. The CDR3 has 16 amino acids. Between the trimmed V and J ends, which lost 1 base and 1 base, there was a span of 14 bases. Germline values: CDR1 SGHRS, CDR2 YFSETQ. The CDR3 DNA is TGCGCCAGCAGCTTGTTTAGGTGGGCCCGCCAAGAGACCCAGTACTTC. It is translated as CASSLFRWARQETQYF.

The J gene is TRBJ2-1, the V gene TRBV28; 9 nucleotides align to TRBD1. The CDR3 is made up of 16 amino acids. Germline V gene sequence: CDR1 MDHEN, CDR2 SYDVKM. Trimming at V came to 4 bases and at J to 7 bases, leaving 11 bases not matched to a gene. As DNA, the CDR3 is TGTGCCAGCAGTTCCACCGGGACAGGGATACCTAATGAGCAGTTCTTC. Protein sequence: CASSSTGTGIPNEQFF.

Only one count was recorded for this clone. The V call is TRBV27, the J call TRBJ2-1, with a weak D call TRBD2 (6 bases). Trimming took 7 bases from V and 8 from J, leaving 21 bases between them. The CDR3 consists of 15 residues. Germline CDR1 and CDR2: MNHEY and SMNVEV (reference sequence). The CDR3 DNA reads TGTGCCAGCACTCTTCGGGCAGGGTGGGGGGATGAGCAGTTCTTC. Its translation is CASTLRAGWGDEQFF.

This rearrangement joins TRBV2 to TRBJ1-5; D possibly corresponds to TRBD1 (5 bases). Germline V CDR1 and CDR2: SNHLY, FYNNEI. Trimming took off 10 bases at V and 1 base at J, with 14 bases between the two ends. This CDR3 comprises 14 residues. CDR3 residues: CATAGYGSNQPQHF. In DNA form, the CDR3 reads TGTGCCACCGCAGGGTATGGGAGCAATCAGCCCCAGCATTTT.

This chain links TRBV19 with TRBJ1-5; D is perhaps TRBD1 (5 bases). Germline V CDR1 and CDR2: LNHDA, SQIVND (reference sequence). V gave up 4 bases and J gave up 4 bases, with 17 bases separating them. The CDR3 has 16 residues. CDR3 in amino acids: CASSKIRAGKNQPQHF. As DNA, the CDR3 is TGTGCCAGTAGTAAGATTAGGGCAGGGAAAAATCAGCCCCAGCATTTT.

V gene TRBV6-1 combines with J gene TRBJ2-5; possible D gene TRBD2, 7 bases. The CDR3 covers 14 residues. Trimming cost V 7 bases and J 5 bases, with 17 bases left between them. CDR1 and CDR2 (germline): MNHNS, SASEGT. The CDR3 DNA reads as TGTGCCAGCACTGGATGGGGGAGGGGGGAGACCCAGTACTTC. It specifies CASTGWGRGETQYF.

The rearrangement links TRBV30 to TRBJ2-3; TRBD2 matches 7 bases. Germline V gene data show CDR1 as GTSNPN and CDR2 as SVGIG (reference sequence). V lost 0 bases to trimming and J lost 1 base; unmatched junction nucleotides: 4. The CDR3 spans 15 residues. The CDR3: CAWSVGLAGTDTQYF. CDR3 nucleotides: TGTGCCTGGAGTGTTGGCCTAGCGGGCACAGATACGCAGTATTTT.